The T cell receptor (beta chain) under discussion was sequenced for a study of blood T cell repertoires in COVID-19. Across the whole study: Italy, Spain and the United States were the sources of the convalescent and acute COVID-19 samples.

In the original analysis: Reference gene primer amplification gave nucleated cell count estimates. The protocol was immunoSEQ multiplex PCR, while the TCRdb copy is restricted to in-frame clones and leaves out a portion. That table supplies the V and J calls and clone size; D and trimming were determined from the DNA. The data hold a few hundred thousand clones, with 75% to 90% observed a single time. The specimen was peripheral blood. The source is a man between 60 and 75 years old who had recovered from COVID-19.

As DNA, the CDR3 is TGTGCCAGCAGCTACGCGGGGGGCCTTACCCCAGAGACCCAGTACTTC. It encodes CASSYAGGLTPETQYF. The gene calls are TRBV7-6 and TRBJ2-5; the match to TRBD2 covers 8 bases. The germline V gene has CDR1 SGHVS and CDR2 FNYEAQ. CDR3 length equals 16 residues. V was pared by 4 bases and J by 4 bases, with 11 bases of the junction left unmatched.